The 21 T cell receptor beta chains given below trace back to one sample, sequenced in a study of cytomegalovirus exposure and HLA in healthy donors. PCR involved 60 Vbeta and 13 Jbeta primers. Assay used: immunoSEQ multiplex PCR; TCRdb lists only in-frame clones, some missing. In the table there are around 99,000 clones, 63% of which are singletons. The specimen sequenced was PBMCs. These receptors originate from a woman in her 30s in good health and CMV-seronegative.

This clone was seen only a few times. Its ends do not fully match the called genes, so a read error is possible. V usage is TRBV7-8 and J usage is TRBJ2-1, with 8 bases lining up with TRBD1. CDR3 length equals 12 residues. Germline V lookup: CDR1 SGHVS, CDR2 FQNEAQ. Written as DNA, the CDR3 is TGTGCCAGCAGCGTAGCGACAGGGGTCCAGTTCTTC. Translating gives CASSVATGVQFF.

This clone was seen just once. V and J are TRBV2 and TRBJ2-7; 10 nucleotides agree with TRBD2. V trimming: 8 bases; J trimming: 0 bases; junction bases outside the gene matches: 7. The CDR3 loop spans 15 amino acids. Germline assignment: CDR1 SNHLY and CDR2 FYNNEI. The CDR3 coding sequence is TGTGCCAGCCTAACTAGCGGGGCCAACTCCTACGAGCAGTACTTC. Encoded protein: CASLTSGANSYEQYF.

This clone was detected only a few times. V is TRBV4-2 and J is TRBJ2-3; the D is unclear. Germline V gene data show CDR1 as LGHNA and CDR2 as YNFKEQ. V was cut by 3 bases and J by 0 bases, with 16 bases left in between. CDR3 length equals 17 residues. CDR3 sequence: CASSHTRNYGSTDTQYF. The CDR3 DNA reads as TGTGCCAGCAGCCACACCCGAAACTACGGTAGCACAGATACGCAGTATTTT.

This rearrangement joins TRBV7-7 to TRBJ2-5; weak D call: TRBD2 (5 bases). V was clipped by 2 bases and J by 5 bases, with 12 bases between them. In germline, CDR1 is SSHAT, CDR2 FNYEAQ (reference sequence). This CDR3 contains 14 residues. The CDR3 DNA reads TGTGCCAGCAGCTTAATGGGAGTTGCCGAGACCCAGTACTTC. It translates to CASSLMGVAETQYF.

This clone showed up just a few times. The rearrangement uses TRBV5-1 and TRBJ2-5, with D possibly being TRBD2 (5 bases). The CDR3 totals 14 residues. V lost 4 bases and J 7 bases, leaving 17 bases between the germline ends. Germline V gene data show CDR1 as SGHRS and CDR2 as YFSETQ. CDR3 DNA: TGCGCCAGCAGCGAAACTAGGATCGTAGGGACCCAGTACTTC. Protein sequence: CASSETRIVGTQYF.

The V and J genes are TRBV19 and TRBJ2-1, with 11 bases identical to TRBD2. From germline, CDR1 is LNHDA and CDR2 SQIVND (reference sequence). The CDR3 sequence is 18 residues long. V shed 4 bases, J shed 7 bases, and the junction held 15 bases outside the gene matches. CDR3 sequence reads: CASSTSRVAGGLWNEQFF. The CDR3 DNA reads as TGTGCCAGTAGTACTTCCCGGGTAGCGGGGGGGCTATGGAATGAGCAGTTCTTC.

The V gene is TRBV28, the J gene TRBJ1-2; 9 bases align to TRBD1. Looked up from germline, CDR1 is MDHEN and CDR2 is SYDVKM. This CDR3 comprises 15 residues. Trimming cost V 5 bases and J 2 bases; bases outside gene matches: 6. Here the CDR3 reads CASSTGTGRNYGYTF. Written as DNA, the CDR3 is TGTGCCAGCAGTACCGGGACAGGGAGGAACTATGGCTACACCTTC.

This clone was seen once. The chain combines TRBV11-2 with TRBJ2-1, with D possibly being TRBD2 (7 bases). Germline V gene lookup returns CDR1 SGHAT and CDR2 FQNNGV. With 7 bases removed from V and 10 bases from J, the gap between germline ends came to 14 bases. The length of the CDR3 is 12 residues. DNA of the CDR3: TGTGCCAGCACTCCTCCGGGGGGCGAGCAGTTCTTC. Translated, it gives CASTPPGGEQFF. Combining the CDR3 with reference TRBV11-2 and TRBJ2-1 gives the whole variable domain EAGVAQSPRYKIIEKRQSVAFWCNPISGHATLYWYQQILGQGPKLLIQFQNNGVVDDSQLPKDRFSAERLKGVDSTLKIQPAKLEDSAVYLCASTPPGGEQFFGPGTRLTVL.

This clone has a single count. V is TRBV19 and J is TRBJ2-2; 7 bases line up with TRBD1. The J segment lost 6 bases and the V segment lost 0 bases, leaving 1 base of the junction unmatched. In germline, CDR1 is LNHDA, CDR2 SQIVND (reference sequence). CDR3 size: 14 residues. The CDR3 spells CASSIEGGPGELFF. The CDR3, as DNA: TGTGCCAGTAGTATAGAAGGGGGCCCCGGGGAGCTGTTTTTT.

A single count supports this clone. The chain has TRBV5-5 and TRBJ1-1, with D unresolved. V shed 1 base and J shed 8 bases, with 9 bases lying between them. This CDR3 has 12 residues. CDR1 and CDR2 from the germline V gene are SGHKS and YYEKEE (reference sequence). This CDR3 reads CASSLIATEAFF. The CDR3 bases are TGTGCCAGCAGCTTGATAGCAACCGAAGCTTTCTTT.

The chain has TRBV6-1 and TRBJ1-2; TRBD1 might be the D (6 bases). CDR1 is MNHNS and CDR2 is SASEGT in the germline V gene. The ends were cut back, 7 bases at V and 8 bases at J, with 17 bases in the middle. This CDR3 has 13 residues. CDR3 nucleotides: TGTGCCAGCAAGGACAGTTTGCGGCTAGGCTACACCTTC. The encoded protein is CASKDSLRLGYTF.

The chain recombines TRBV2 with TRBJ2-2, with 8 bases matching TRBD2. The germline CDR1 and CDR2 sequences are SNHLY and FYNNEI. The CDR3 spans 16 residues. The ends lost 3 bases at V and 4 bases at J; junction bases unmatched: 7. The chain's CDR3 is CASSDSAGGGTGELFF. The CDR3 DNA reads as TGTGCCAGCAGTGATAGCGCGGGAGGCGGCACCGGGGAGCTGTTTTTT.

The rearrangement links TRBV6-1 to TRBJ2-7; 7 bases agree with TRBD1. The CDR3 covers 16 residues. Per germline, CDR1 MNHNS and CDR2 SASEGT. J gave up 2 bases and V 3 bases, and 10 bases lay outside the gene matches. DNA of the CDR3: TGTGCCAGCAGTGACCCCTCCGGGACAGACCCCTACGAGCAGTACTTC. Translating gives CASSDPSGTDPYEQYF.

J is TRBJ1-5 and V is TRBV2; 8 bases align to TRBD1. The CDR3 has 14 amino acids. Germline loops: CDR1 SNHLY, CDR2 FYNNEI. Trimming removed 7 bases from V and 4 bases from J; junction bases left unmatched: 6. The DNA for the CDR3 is TGTGCCAGCAAGGACAGGGCCTTTAATCAGCCCCAGCATTTT. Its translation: CASKDRAFNQPQHF.

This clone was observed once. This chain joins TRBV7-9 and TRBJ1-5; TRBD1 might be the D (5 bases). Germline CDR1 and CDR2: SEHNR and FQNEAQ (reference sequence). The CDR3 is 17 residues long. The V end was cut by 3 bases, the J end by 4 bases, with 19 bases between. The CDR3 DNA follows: TGTGCCAGCAGCTTCGACCCTGATCAACAGGAGAATCAGCCCCAGCATTTT. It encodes CASSFDPDQQENQPQHF.

The CDR3 DNA follows: TGTGCCAGTAGTAGCGCAGGGAGTGAGGGACTATATGGCTACACCTTC. Translated, it gives CASSSAGSEGLYGYTF. The chain has TRBV19 and TRBJ1-2, with D maybe TRBD1 (5 bases). The CDR3 sequence is 16 residues long. V gave up 4 bases and J gave up 5 bases, with 20 bases separating them. Per germline, CDR1 LNHDA and CDR2 SQIVND (reference sequence).

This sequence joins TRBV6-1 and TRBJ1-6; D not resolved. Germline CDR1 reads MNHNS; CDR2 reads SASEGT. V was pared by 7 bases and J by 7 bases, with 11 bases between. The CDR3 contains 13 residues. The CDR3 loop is CASIEAVNSPLHF. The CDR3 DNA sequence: TGTGCCAGCATCGAGGCCGTCAATTCACCCCTCCACTTT.

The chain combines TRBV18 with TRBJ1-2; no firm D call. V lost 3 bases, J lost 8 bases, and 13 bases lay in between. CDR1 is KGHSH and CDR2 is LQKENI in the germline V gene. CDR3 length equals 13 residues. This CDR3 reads CASSPDFSEGYTF. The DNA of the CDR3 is TGTGCCAGCTCACCTGATTTTTCCGAGGGCTACACCTTC.

CDR3: CASSEDRDYGYTF. CDR3 sequence (DNA): TGTGCCAGCAGCGAGGACAGGGACTATGGCTACACCTTC. The chain has TRBV6-1 and TRBJ1-2, with TRBD1 matching over 8 bases. The CDR3 runs 13 residues. The germline V gene has CDR1 MNHNS and CDR2 SASEGT. The V gene end was trimmed by 6 bases and the J gene end by 3 bases; junction bases not matched to a gene: 3.

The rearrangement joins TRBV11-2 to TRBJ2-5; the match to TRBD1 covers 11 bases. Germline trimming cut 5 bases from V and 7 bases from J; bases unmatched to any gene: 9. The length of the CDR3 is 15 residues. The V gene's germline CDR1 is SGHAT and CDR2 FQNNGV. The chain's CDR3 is CASSPGTGGGVTQYF. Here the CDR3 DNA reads TGTGCCAGCAGCCCGGGGACAGGGGGAGGTGTGACCCAGTACTTC.

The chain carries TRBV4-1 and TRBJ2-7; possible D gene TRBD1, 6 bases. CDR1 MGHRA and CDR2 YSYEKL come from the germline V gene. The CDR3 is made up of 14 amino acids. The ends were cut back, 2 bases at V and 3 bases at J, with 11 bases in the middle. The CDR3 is CASSQRDNGYEQYF. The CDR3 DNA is TGCGCCAGCAGCCAAAGGGACAATGGCTACGAGCAGTACTTC.